The sequence of this T cell receptor (beta chain) was determined in a study of CD8+ T cells in alopecia areata. Sequencing used cDNA as its template, made by extracting RNA and reverse transcribing it. Sequenced by immunoSEQ multiplex PCR; TCRdb stores in-frame clones only, minus some. This repertoire shows 130,000 to 150,000 clones, 40% to 50% found once; its top ten account for approximately 6.6%. This clone was seen more than once but under ten times. The CDR3 covers 17 residues. The germline V gene encodes CDR1 SGHDN and CDR2 FVKESK. V lost 2 bases to trimming and J lost 4 bases; unmatched junction nucleotides: 3.

Specimen: CD4+ T cells sorted from blood. The sequence was obtained from a human donor with alopecia areata. The chain is built from TRBV14 and TRBJ2-2, with 14 bases identical to TRBD2. The CDR3 loop is CASSQPGLAGVTGELFF. The CDR3 DNA reads as TGTGCCAGCAGCCAACCGGGACTAGCGGGAGTCACCGGGGAGCTGTTTTTT.